This entry lists 31 T cell receptor beta chains sequenced from one sample in a study of cytomegalovirus exposure and HLA in healthy donors. The PCR contained 60 Vbeta and 13 Jbeta primers. The protocol was immunoSEQ multiplex PCR, while the TCRdb copy is restricted to in-frame clones and leaves out a portion. In the table there are around 170,000 clones, over 65% of which are singletons. The sequenced sample consisted of PBMCs. These receptors came from a woman aged 45-60 years in good health and CMV-seropositive.

This clone was seen just once. The V gene is TRBV28, the J gene TRBJ1-6, with 7 bases aligning to TRBD1. Looked up from germline, CDR1 is MDHEN and CDR2 is SYDVKM. This CDR3 contains 14 residues. V lost 6 bases to trimming and J lost 7 bases; unmatched junction nucleotides: 6. CDR3 sequence (DNA): TGTGCCAGCAGCCCGACAGGGCCAAATTCACCCCTCCACTTT. It codes for CASSPTGPNSPLHF.

This chain connects TRBV6-5 to TRBJ1-1, with TRBD1 matching over 8 bases. The germline gives CDR1 MNHEY, CDR2 SVGAGI. The CDR3 is 15 amino acids. The V segment lost 5 bases and the J segment 1 base; nucleotides outside the gene matches: 6. CDR3 residues: CASSNRGTGNTEAFF. The CDR3 DNA follows: TGTGCCAGCAGTAACAGAGGGACAGGGAACACTGAAGCTTTCTTT.

The rearrangement uses TRBV5-6 and TRBJ1-1; D gene uncertain. From germline, CDR1 is SGHDT and CDR2 YYEEEE. The CDR3 runs 13 residues. The V end lost 5 bases, the J end lost 3 bases, and 11 bases lay between the germline ends. CDR3 amino acids: CASSPGIYTEAFF. Here the CDR3 DNA reads TGTGCCAGCAGTCCCGGTATTTACACTGAAGCTTTCTTT.

This clone was picked up one time. V and J are TRBV6-1 and TRBJ2-3; TRBD2 aligns across 9 bases. V shed 2 bases, J shed 2 bases, and the junction held 5 bases outside the gene matches. CDR1 MNHNS and CDR2 SASEGT come from the germline V gene. CDR3 length equals 16 residues. The CDR3 coding sequence is TGTGCCAGCAGTGAAAAGCGGGGGGCCGTCACAGATACGCAGTATTTT. This codes for CASSEKRGAVTDTQYF.

The V call is TRBV5-1, the J call TRBJ1-6; TRBD1 might be the D (5 bases). This CDR3 comprises 14 residues. Germline-derived CDR1 and CDR2 are SGHRS and YFSETQ. V lost 0 bases and J 8 bases, leaving 9 bases between the germline ends. The CDR3 DNA is TGCGCCAGCAGCTTGGCACCCAGGGATTCACCCCTCCACTTT. Amino acids: CASSLAPRDSPLHF.

The chain carries TRBV7-2 and TRBJ2-6; D remains ambiguous. V lost 7 bases, J lost 0 bases, and 10 bases lay in between. Germline CDR1 SGHTA, CDR2 FQGNSA. The CDR3 has 15 amino acids. The CDR3 protein is CASTFSVSGANVLTF. The CDR3 region has the DNA TGTGCCAGCACCTTTTCGGTCTCTGGGGCCAACGTCCTGACTTTC.

The chain joins TRBV10-3 to TRBJ1-6; D is possibly TRBD1 (6 bases). The CDR3 consists of 15 residues. Germline loops: CDR1 ENHRY, CDR2 SYGVKD. The V gene lost 0 bases and the J gene lost 13 bases, with 16 bases spanning the gap. DNA of the CDR3: TGTGCCATCAGTGAGTCGGGGGACATACTATCGCCCCTCCACTTT. It yields the protein CAISESGDILSPLHF.

The chain couples TRBV29-1 to TRBJ2-5; D unclear. The J call is uncertain, as TRBJ2-7 better fits the DNA end. CDR1 is SQVTM, CDR2 ANQGSEA, per germline. The CDR3 loop spans 13 amino acids. The CDR3 sequence: CSVEDLKSYEQYF. CDR3 coding DNA: TGCAGCGTTGAAGATTTGAAATCCTACGAGCAGTACTTC.

This clone showed up just once. The chain couples TRBV7-5 to TRBJ1-6; TRBD1 was called by the table and not checked on the DNA. TRBV7-5 counts as a pseudogene. The CDR3 is 15 amino acids. The CDR3 nucleotides are TGTGCCAGAAGCTTAGCAGGGCAGGTGGGTTCACCCCTCCACTTT. Translated: CARSLAGQVGSPLHF.

V gene TRBV5-4 combines with J gene TRBJ1-2; 10 bases match TRBD1. With 4 bases clipped from V and 4 bases from J, the junction kept 10 bases outside the gene matches. This CDR3 comprises 16 residues. CDR1 and CDR2 (germline): SGHNT, YYREEE (reference sequence). The DNA for the CDR3 is TGTGCCAGCAGCATGAATGACAGGGGGCGGAGCTATGGCTACACCTTC. Amino acids: CASSMNDRGRSYGYTF.

The chain joins TRBV11-2 to TRBJ1-1, with a tentative D call TRBD1 (5 bases). Germline assignment: CDR1 SGHAT and CDR2 FQNNGV. Between the trimmed V and J ends, which lost 1 base and 1 base, there was a span of 10 bases. The CDR3 runs to 15 residues. The CDR3 nucleotides read TGTGCCAGCAGCTTAGTCGGGGGGTCGAACACTGAAGCTTTCTTT. Protein sequence: CASSLVGGSNTEAFF.

The chain employs TRBV28 and TRBJ1-5; D is unclear. CDR3 length equals 14 residues. V shed 5 bases and J shed 0 bases, with 8 bases lying between them. Germline V gives CDR1 MDHEN, CDR2 SYDVKM. CDR3 in DNA: TGTGCCAGCAGTCAGTCAAATAGCAATCAGCCCCAGCATTTT. Translating gives CASSQSNSNQPQHF.

The V call is TRBV27, the J call TRBJ2-7; D is perhaps TRBD2 (5 bases). The germline V gene encodes CDR1 MNHEY and CDR2 SMNVEV (reference sequence). The CDR3 length is 11 residues. V dropped 7 bases and J dropped 7 bases, with 11 bases sitting between them. Here the CDR3 DNA reads TGTGCCAGCAATGGTGGCGGGGAGCAGTACTTC. It yields the protein CASNGGGEQYF.

DNA of the CDR3: TGTGCCAGCAGCCCCGCCCGGGACAATGAGCAGTTCTTC. This gives the protein CASSPARDNEQFF. The V gene is TRBV7-3, the J gene TRBJ2-1, with D hard to call. The ends were cut back, 5 bases at V and 5 bases at J, with 10 bases in the middle. Germline V gene lookup returns CDR1 SGHTA and CDR2 FQGTGA. The CDR3 totals 13 residues. Looking up the rest from reference TRBV7-3 and TRBJ2-1 gives the full variable domain: GAGVSQTPSNKVTEKGKYVELRCDPISGHTALYWYRQSLGQGPEFLIYFQGTGAADDSGLPNDRFFAVRPEGSVSTLKIQRTERGDSAVYLCASSPARDNEQFFGPGTRLTVL.

The chain carries TRBV7-6 and TRBJ2-3; TRBD2 matches 7 bases. Germline CDR1 and CDR2: SGHVS and FNYEAQ. The junction had 12 bases not matched to a gene; V was cut back by 7 bases and J by 5 bases. The CDR3 consists of 15 residues. In nucleotides, the CDR3 is TGTGCCAGCACTCAAACCGCGCGGGGGAGAGATACGCAGTATTTT. Its protein product is CASTQTARGRDTQYF.

The chain uses TRBV20-1 and TRBJ2-5, with no clear D. The end of the DNA fits TRBJ2-7 better, so the J call may be wrong. CDR1 and CDR2 (germline): DFQATT, SNEGSKA (reference sequence). The CDR3 totals 11 residues. The CDR3 loop is CSARESYEQYF. As DNA, the CDR3 is TGCAGTGCTAGAGAGAGCTACGAGCAGTACTTC.

This clone was seen a handful of times. The chain joins TRBV5-4 to TRBJ2-7, with 9 bases fitting TRBD1. The CDR3 length is 15 residues. Losses at the gene ends were 4 bases for V and 2 bases for J; bases not matched to a gene: 7. Germline CDR1 reads SGHNT; CDR2 reads YYREEE (reference sequence). CDR3 DNA: TGTGCCAGCAGCCTACTCGGACAGGGGACCTACGAGCAGTACTTC. Residues: CASSLLGQGTYEQYF.

This chain connects TRBV5-8 to TRBJ2-7; maybe TRBD2 (5 bases). Germline V lookup: CDR1 SGHTS, CDR2 YDEGEE. Trimming took off 1 base at V and 3 bases at J, with 11 bases between the two ends. The CDR3 is made up of 14 amino acids. The CDR3 spells CASSLNREGYEQYF. The CDR3 region has the DNA TGTGCCAGCAGCTTGAACAGAGAGGGCTACGAGCAGTACTTC. Based on the CDR3 plus reference TRBV5-8 and TRBJ2-7, the full variable domain is EAGVTQSPTHLIKTRGQQATLRCSPISGHTSVYWYQQALGLGLQFLLWYDEGEERNRGNFPPRFSGRQFPNYSSELNVNALELEDSALYLCASSLNREGYEQYFGPGTRLTVT.

The gene calls are TRBV10-3 and TRBJ1-2, with D hard to call. Per the germline V gene, CDR1 is ENHRY and CDR2 is SYGVKD. V was cut by 3 bases and J by 3 bases, with 14 bases left in between. CDR3 length: 15 amino acids. The CDR3 DNA follows: TGTGCCATCAGTGATCCCGGCGGGAAATACTATGGCTACACCTTC. Its protein product is CAISDPGGKYYGYTF.

The chain recombines TRBV7-2 with TRBJ2-7; D remains ambiguous. From germline, CDR1 is SGHTA and CDR2 FQGNSA. Trimming shortened V by 5 bases and J by 2 bases, and 7 bases separated the two germline ends. The CDR3 is 12 residues long. The CDR3 here is CASSPNAYEQYF. CDR3 coding DNA: TGTGCCAGCAGCCCCAATGCCTACGAGCAGTACTTC. The whole variable domain, filled in from reference TRBV7-2 and TRBJ2-7, reads GAGVSQSPSNKVTEKGKDVELRCDPISGHTALYWYRQSLGQGLEFLIYFQGNSAPDKSGLPSDRFSAERTGGSVSTLTIQRTQQEDSAVYLCASSPNAYEQYFGPGTRLTVT.

In this sample, this clone turned up once. This chain connects TRBV5-1 to TRBJ2-2, with D maybe TRBD1 (5 bases). Germline assignment: CDR1 SGHRS and CDR2 YFSETQ. This CDR3 spans 13 amino acids. V was shortened by 3 bases and J by 7 bases, with 10 bases between the two germline ends. The CDR3: CASSYQGIGELFF. In DNA, the CDR3 is TGCGCCAGCAGCTATCAGGGAATCGGGGAGCTGTTTTTT. Together with reference TRBV5-1 and TRBJ2-2, the CDR3 gives the full variable domain: KAGVTQTPRYLIKTRGQQVTLSCSPISGHRSVSWYQQTPGQGLQFLFEYFSETQRNKGNFPGRFSGRQFSNSRSEMNVSTLELGDSALYLCASSYQGIGELFFGEGSRLTVL.

This clone was seen once. The chain carries TRBV4-3 and TRBJ2-1, with 7 bases lining up with TRBD2. CDR1 LGHNA and CDR2 YSLEER come from the germline V gene. With V trimmed by 1 base and J by 3 bases, 3 bases remained unmatched. CDR3 length: 15 amino acids. The CDR3, as DNA: TGCGCCAGCAGCCAAGGGGCTAGCGGCTACAATGAGCAGTTCTTC. Translation gives CASSQGASGYNEQFF.

V gene TRBV28 combines with J gene TRBJ1-6, with a possible D match to TRBD1 (5 bases). The V and J ends lost 2 bases and 9 bases respectively, with 11 bases between them. Germline V lookup: CDR1 MDHEN, CDR2 SYDVKM. This CDR3 is built from 14 residues. The CDR3 protein is CASSLRREASPLHF. CDR3 sequence (DNA): TGTGCCAGCAGTTTACGCAGGGAGGCTTCACCCCTCCACTTT.

The rearrangement joins TRBV4-3 to TRBJ1-1; 7 nucleotides match TRBD1. The CDR3 spans 13 residues. Germline CDR1 and CDR2: LGHNA and YSLEER. The junction had 1 base not matched to a gene; V was cut back by 3 bases and J by 3 bases. This chain's CDR3 is CASSHDRDTEAFF. CDR3 in DNA: TGCGCCAGCAGCCACGACAGGGACACTGAAGCTTTCTTT.

This clone was counted only a few times. The J gene is TRBJ1-4, the V gene TRBV7-6; 9 bases fit TRBD1. V was clipped by 5 bases and J by 8 bases; unmatched bases: 9. This CDR3 comprises 15 residues. The germline gives CDR1 SGHVS, CDR2 FNYEAQ. The CDR3 sequence is CASSPGTGKGEKLFF. DNA of the CDR3: TGTGCCAGCAGCCCAGGGACAGGGAAAGGGGAAAAACTGTTTTTT.

CDR3 in amino acids: CASSNRATDTQYF. As DNA, the CDR3 is TGTGCCAGTAGTAACAGGGCCACAGATACGCAGTATTTT. V gene TRBV19 combines with J gene TRBJ2-3; weak D call: TRBD1 (6 bases). CDR3 length: 13 residues. The V end was cut by 4 bases, the J end by 2 bases, with 7 bases between. CDR1 LNHDA and CDR2 SQIVND come from the germline V gene (reference sequence).

The genes are TRBV18 and TRBJ2-2; 10 bases agree with TRBD1. The germline V gene encodes CDR1 KGHSH and CDR2 LQKENI. V shed 8 bases and J 5 bases; nucleotides not matched to a gene: 5. The CDR3 sequence is 14 residues long. CDR3: CASTPGQGTGELFF. In nucleotides, the CDR3 is TGTGCCAGCACTCCGGGACAGGGGACCGGGGAGCTGTTTTTT. Combining the CDR3 with reference TRBV18 and TRBJ2-2 gives the whole variable domain NAGVMQNPRHLVRRRGQEARLRCSPMKGHSHVYWYRQLPEEGLKFMVYLQKENIIDESGMPKERFSAEFPKEGPSILRIQQVVRGDSAAYFCASTPGQGTGELFFGEGSRLTVL.

This clone came up once. V gene TRBV7-9 combines with J gene TRBJ1-2, with a possible D match to TRBD1 (5 bases). The germline V gene encodes CDR1 SEHNR and CDR2 FQNEAQ (reference sequence). The CDR3 has 15 residues. The V end lost 3 bases, the J end lost 5 bases, and 16 bases lay between the germline ends. The CDR3 sequence is CASSFSSGMGYGYTF. The CDR3 coding sequence is TGTGCCAGCAGCTTCTCGTCAGGGATGGGTTATGGCTACACCTTC. The whole variable domain, filled in from reference TRBV7-9 and TRBJ1-2, reads DTGVSQNPRHKITKRGQNVTFRCDPISEHNRLYWYRQTLGQGPEFLTYFQNEAQLEKSRLLSDRFSAERPKGSFSTLEIQRTEQGDSAMYLCASSFSSGMGYGYTFGSGTRLTVV.

The CDR3 is CASSFVGLIPYEQYF. The CDR3, as DNA: TGTGCCAGCAGCTTTGTGGGCCTTATCCCCTACGAGCAGTACTTC. The J gene is TRBJ2-7, the V gene TRBV5-8; D gene uncertain. Trimming left V 2 bases short and J 2 bases short, with 14 bases between. This CDR3 is built from 15 residues. Germline-derived CDR1 and CDR2 are SGHTS and YDEGEE.

V usage is TRBV2 and J usage is TRBJ1-1, with 8 bases that match TRBD1. This CDR3 contains 14 residues. Germline CDR1 SNHLY, CDR2 FYNNEI. Trimming at V came to 6 bases and at J to 0 bases, leaving 3 bases not matched to a gene. The CDR3 protein is CASSTGGLNTEAFF. Here the CDR3 DNA reads TGTGCCAGCAGCACAGGGGGGCTGAACACTGAAGCTTTCTTT.

The V call is TRBV9, the J call TRBJ2-1, with 9 bases aligning to TRBD1. V was clipped by 3 bases and J by 3 bases; unmatched bases: 7. The CDR3 consists of 16 residues. The V gene's germline CDR1 is SGDLS and CDR2 YYNGEE. The CDR3 coding sequence is TGTGCCAGCAGCGCGAGATCGGACAGGGGCTACAATGAGCAGTTCTTC. This codes for CASSARSDRGYNEQFF.